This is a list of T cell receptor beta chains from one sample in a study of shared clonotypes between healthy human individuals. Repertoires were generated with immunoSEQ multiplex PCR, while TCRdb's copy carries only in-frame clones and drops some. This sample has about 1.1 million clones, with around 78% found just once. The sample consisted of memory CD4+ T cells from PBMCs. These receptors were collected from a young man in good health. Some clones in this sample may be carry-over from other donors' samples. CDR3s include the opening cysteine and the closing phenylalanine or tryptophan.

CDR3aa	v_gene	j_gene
CASSERAGTSGSRSYNEQFF	TRBV6-1	TRBJ2-1
CASSVQTNTEAFF	TRBV9	TRBJ1-1
CASSFRQGGYQETQYF	TRBV7-2	TRBJ2-5
CASSRVNEQFF	TRBV2	TRBJ2-1
CASSLEGAGGAWEKLFF	TRBV5-1	TRBJ1-4
CASSPRTGDGVQPQHF	TRBV23-1	TRBJ1-5
CASSGRPTGNNEKLFF	TRBV5-5	TRBJ1-4
CASSLGEIGYEQYF	TRBV5-6	TRBJ2-7
CASSPAGTGLQPQHF	TRBV4-1	TRBJ1-5
CASSPGGRGSFITEAFF	TRBV7-2	TRBJ1-1
CASRAGTSVYNEQFF	TRBV6-1	TRBJ2-1
CASRTGLAAYNEQFF	TRBV5-1	TRBJ2-1
CASSPDGTGGTEAFF	TRBV5-1	TRBJ1-1
CASSYGGDYGYTF	TRBV6-6	TRBJ1-2
CASKTGTTYEQYF	TRBV6-6	TRBJ2-7
CASSPRTGGQPQHF	TRBV28	TRBJ1-5